One sample yielded the 15 T cell receptor beta chains listed below, sequenced in a study of OX40 agonist ivuxolimab in advanced cancers. Data came from immunoSEQ multiplex PCR; TCRdb stores just in-frame clones and leaves some out. The sample has fewer than 80,000 clones; about 87% are singletons. The sample was CD4+ or CD8+ T cells sorted from blood, taken in a trial of the OX40 agonist ivuxolimab. All receptors come from an adult with an advanced solid tumor such as melanoma, head and neck, liver or kidney cancer.

The chain joins TRBV19 to TRBJ1-2; 10 positions match TRBD1. With V trimmed by 3 bases and J by 3 bases, 10 bases remained unmatched. There are 17 residues in the CDR3. CDR1 and CDR2 from the germline V gene are LNHDA and SQIVND (reference sequence). The CDR3 nucleotides read TGTGCCAGTAGTATTCAGACAGGGGGCGGATATCACTATGGCTACACCTTC. This gives the protein CASSIQTGGGYHYGYTF.

The genes are TRBV10-3 and TRBJ1-1; 8 bases align to TRBD1. V was pared by 7 bases and J by 6 bases, with 16 bases of the junction left unmatched. The CDR3 totals 16 residues. Germline V gene data show CDR1 as ENHRY and CDR2 as SYGVKD. The CDR3 is CAITRGRGLDGAEAFF. In DNA form, the CDR3 reads TGTGCCATCACCCGGGGCAGGGGGCTAGATGGGGCTGAAGCTTTCTTT.

The J gene is TRBJ1-1, the V gene TRBV5-6; weak D call: TRBD1 (6 bases). The CDR3 consists of 15 residues. Germline V gene lookup returns CDR1 SGHDT and CDR2 YYEEEE. V lost 1 base, J lost 4 bases, and 14 bases lay in between. The CDR3 DNA follows: TGTGCCAGCAGCTTGCGAACAGGGCGGAGCACTGAAGCTTTCTTT. Amino acid sequence: CASSLRTGRSTEAFF.

This clone was seen once. The rearrangement uses TRBV11-2 and TRBJ2-7; unclear D gene. The CDR3 extends over 14 amino acids. CDR1 and CDR2 (germline): SGHAT, FQNNGV. Trimming cost V 5 bases and J 5 bases, with 16 bases left between them. This chain's CDR3 is CASSIGWVRDEQYF. CDR3 sequence (DNA): TGTGCCAGCAGCATCGGTTGGGTTCGGGACGAGCAGTACTTC.

This chain uses TRBV5-6 with TRBJ1-2; no definite D call. Germline lookup yields CDR1 SGHDT and CDR2 YYEEEE. V lost 5 bases to trimming and J lost 4 bases, with 12 bases between them. The CDR3 covers 13 residues. The CDR3 coding sequence is TGTGCCAGCAGTACCGCAGGTTCCTATGGCTACACCTTC. It yields the protein CASSTAGSYGYTF.

This chain connects TRBV10-3 to TRBJ2-7; no reliable D call. The germline V and J ends were trimmed by 11 bases and 6 bases, with 23 bases remaining between them. From germline, CDR1 is ENHRY and CDR2 SYGVKD. This CDR3 region has 14 residues. The CDR3 is CAVRSLGSVGEQYF. Written as DNA, the CDR3 is TGTGCCGTCCGCAGTCTGGGATCGGTGGGCGAGCAGTACTTC.

This chain joins TRBV19 and TRBJ2-1; 9 bases agree with TRBD1. Germline values: CDR1 LNHDA, CDR2 SQIVND (reference sequence). CDR3 length: 15 amino acids. V dropped 0 bases and J dropped 4; count of bases not matched to a gene: 1. The DNA of the CDR3 is TGTGCCAGTAGTATAGAAGGGACAGGGTACAATGAGCAGTTCTTC. Its protein product is CASSIEGTGYNEQFF.

V gene TRBV7-3 combines with J gene TRBJ2-3; 9 bases align to TRBD2. Germline CDR1 is SGHTA and CDR2 is FQGTGA. The CDR3 is made up of 13 amino acids. The V gene end was trimmed by 6 bases and the J gene end by 6 bases; junction bases not matched to a gene: 4. Here the CDR3 DNA reads TGTGCCAGCAGTCCCACTAGCGGGGATACGCAGTATTTT. Translating it yields CASSPTSGDTQYF.

The chain has TRBV5-1 and TRBJ1-2; 7 bases match TRBD1. CDR1 SGHRS and CDR2 YFSETQ come from the germline V gene. The CDR3 extends over 14 amino acids. The V gene end was trimmed by 1 base and the J gene end by 5 bases; junction bases not matched to a gene: 5. The CDR3 region has the DNA TGCGCCAGCAGCTTGCAGGGGGGGCCTTATGGCTACACCTTC. Protein sequence: CASSLQGGPYGYTF.

V usage is TRBV11-2 and J usage is TRBJ1-1; a possible D gene is TRBD1 (5 bases). Germline V gene lookup returns CDR1 SGHAT and CDR2 FQNNGV. This CDR3 spans 16 amino acids. The V and J ends lost 1 base and 0 bases respectively, with 12 bases between them. CDR3 in amino acids: CASSLVAQDMNTEAFF. The CDR3 DNA reads TGTGCCAGCAGCTTAGTAGCACAGGACATGAACACTGAAGCTTTCTTT.

The chain joins TRBV2 to TRBJ2-7; no firm D call. Per the germline V gene, CDR1 is SNHLY and CDR2 is FYNNEI. The V gene lost 4 bases and the J gene lost 7 bases, with 14 bases spanning the gap. The CDR3 is made up of 13 amino acids. CDR3 residues: CASSGRRDGEQYF. DNA of the CDR3: TGTGCCAGCAGTGGCCGGCGTGACGGAGAGCAGTACTTC.

V gene TRBV9 combines with J gene TRBJ2-1, with TRBD1 matching 9 bases. This CDR3 region has 16 residues. V was clipped by 6 bases and J by 6 bases; unmatched bases: 13. Germline-derived CDR1 and CDR2 are SGDLS and YYNGEE. This CDR3 reads CASTNLQTGGLNEQFF. CDR3 in DNA: TGTGCCAGCACCAACCTCCAGACAGGGGGGCTCAATGAGCAGTTCTTC.

The chain recombines TRBV23-1 with TRBJ2-7; possible D gene TRBD1, 5 bases. TRBV23-1 is sorted into the ORF group, with uncertain function. The length of the CDR3 is 14 residues. The V gene lost 5 bases and the J gene lost 2 bases, with 13 bases spanning the gap. CDR3 in DNA: TGCGCCAGCAGTGGCCAGGGTATTACCTACGAGCAGTACTTC. Protein sequence: CASSGQGITYEQYF.

For this clone: Other DNA sequences in this specimen translate into the identical CDR3. The CDR3 region has the DNA TGTGCCATCAGTGAGGGACAGGGCAATCAGCCCCAGCATTTT. Protein: CAISEGQGNQPQHF. The chain recombines TRBV10-3 with TRBJ1-5; 7 bases align to TRBD1. The length of the CDR3 is 14 residues. Germline assignment: CDR1 ENHRY and CDR2 SYGVKD. The junction had 0 bases not matched to a gene; V was cut back by 2 bases and J by 2 bases.

The rearrangement links TRBV5-1 to TRBJ1-3; TRBD1 might be the D (5 bases). The CDR3 totals 15 residues. Germline V gene lookup returns CDR1 SGHRS and CDR2 YFSETQ. Trimming took 4 bases from V and 0 from J, leaving 11 bases between them. The CDR3: CASSMQGGSGNTIYF. CDR3 nucleotide sequence: TGCGCCAGCAGCATGCAGGGTGGCTCTGGAAACACCATATATTTT. Filled out from reference TRBV5-1 and TRBJ1-3, the complete variable domain reads KAGVTQTPRYLIKTRGQQVTLSCSPISGHRSVSWYQQTPGQGLQFLFEYFSETQRNKGNFPGRFSGRQFSNSRSEMNVSTLELGDSALYLCASSMQGGSGNTIYFGEGSWLTVV.